This paragraph covers one T cell receptor (beta chain) sequence. The germline gene is not matched at one end of the junction; a read error may be the cause. These data come from a study of technical replicates of blood from a few donors. CDR1 MNHEY and CDR2 SMNVEV come from the germline V gene (reference sequence). This CDR3 is 15 amino acids long. This table comes from immunoSEQ multiplex PCR, and its TCRdb copy is limited to in-frame clones, with some not included. The data contain 100,000 or so clones, approximately 96% of them seen just once; the ten biggest clones take up 0.2% to 0.25%. The sample was T cells isolated from PBMCs. The receptor was derived from a human donor in good health. The rearrangement uses TRBV27 and TRBJ2-7; 8 positions match TRBD1. CDR3 coding DNA: TGTGCCAGCAGTCTATCCGGGACAGGCACCCACGAGCAGTACTTC. As protein: CASSLSGTGTHEQYF.